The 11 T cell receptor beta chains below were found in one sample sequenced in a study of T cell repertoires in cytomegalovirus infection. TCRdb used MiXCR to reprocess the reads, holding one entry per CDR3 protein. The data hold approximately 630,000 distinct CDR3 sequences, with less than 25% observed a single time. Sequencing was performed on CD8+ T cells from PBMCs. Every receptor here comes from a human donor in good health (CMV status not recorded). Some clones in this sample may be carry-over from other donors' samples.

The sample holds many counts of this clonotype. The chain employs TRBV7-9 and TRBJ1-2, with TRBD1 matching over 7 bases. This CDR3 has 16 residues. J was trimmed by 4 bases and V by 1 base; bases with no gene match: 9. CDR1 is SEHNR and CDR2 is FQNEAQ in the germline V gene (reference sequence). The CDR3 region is CASSLGGADRVYGYTF. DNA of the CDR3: TGTGCCAGCAGCTTAGGGGGTGCCGACAGGGTCTATGGCTACACCTTC.

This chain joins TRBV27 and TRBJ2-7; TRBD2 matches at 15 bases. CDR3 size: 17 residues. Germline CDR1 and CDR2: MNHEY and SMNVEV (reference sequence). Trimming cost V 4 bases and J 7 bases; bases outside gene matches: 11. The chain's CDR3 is CASSSGLAGGRGEEQYF. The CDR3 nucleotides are TGTGCCAGCAGTTCGGGACTAGCGGGGGGTAGGGGTGAGGAGCAGTACTTC.

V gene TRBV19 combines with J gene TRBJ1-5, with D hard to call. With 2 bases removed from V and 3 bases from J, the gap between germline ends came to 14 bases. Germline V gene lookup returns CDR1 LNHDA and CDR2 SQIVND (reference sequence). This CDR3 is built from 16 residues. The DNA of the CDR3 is TGTGCCAGTAGTATATCTTTCCCCCCCTACAATCAGCCCCAGCATTTT. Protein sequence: CASSISFPPYNQPQHF. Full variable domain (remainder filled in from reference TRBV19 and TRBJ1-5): DGGITQSPKYLFRKEGQNVTLSCEQNLNHDAMYWYRQDPGQGLRLIYYSQIVNDFQKGDIAEGYSVSREKKESFPLTVTSAQKNPTAFYLCASSISFPPYNQPQHFGDGTRLSIL.

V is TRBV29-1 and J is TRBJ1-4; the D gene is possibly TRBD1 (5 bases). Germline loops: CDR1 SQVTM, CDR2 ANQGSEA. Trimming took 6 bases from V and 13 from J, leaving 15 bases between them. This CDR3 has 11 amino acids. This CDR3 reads CSVAVQGRLFF. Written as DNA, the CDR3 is TGCAGCGTCGCCGTCCAGGGAAGACTGTTTTTT.

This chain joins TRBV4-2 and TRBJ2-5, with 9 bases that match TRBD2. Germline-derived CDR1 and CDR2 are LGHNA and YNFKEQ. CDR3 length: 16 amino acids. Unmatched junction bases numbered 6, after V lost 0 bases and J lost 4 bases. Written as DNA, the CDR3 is TGTGCCAGCAGCCAAGATTCTAGCGGGGTGAGAGAGACCCAGTACTTC. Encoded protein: CASSQDSSGVRETQYF.

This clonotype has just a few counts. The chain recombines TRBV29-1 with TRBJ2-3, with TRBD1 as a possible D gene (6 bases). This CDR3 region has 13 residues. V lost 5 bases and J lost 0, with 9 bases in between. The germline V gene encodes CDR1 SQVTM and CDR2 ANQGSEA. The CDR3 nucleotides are TGCAGCGTTTTAGACAGGAGCACAGATACGCAGTATTTT. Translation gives CSVLDRSTDTQYF.

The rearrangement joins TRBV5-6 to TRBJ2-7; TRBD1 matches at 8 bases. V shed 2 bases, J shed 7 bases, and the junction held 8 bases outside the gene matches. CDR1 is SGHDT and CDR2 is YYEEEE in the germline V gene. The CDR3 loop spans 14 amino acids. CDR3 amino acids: CASSLGTGGREQYV. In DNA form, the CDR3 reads TGTGCCAGCAGCTTAGGGACAGGTGGTAGGGAGCAGTACGTC.

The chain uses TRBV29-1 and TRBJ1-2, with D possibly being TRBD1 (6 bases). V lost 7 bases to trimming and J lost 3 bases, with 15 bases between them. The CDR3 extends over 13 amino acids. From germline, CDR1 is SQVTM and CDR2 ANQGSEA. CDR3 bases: TGCAGCGCCTACGGGGGGGCGGACTATGGCTACACCTTC. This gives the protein CSAYGGADYGYTF. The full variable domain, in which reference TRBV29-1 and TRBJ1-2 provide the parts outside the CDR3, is SAVISQKPSRDICQRGTSLTIQCQVDSQVTMMFWYRQQPGQSLTLIATANQGSEATYESGFVIDKFPISRPNLTFSTLTVSNMSPEDSSIYLCSAYGGADYGYTFGSGTRLTVV.

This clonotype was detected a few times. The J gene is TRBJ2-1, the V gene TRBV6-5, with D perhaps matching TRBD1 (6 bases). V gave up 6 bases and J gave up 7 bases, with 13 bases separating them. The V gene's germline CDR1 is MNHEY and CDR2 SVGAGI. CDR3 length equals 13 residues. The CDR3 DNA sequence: TGTGCCAGCAGCACCTTCGGGACAAATGAGCAGTTCTTC. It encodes CASSTFGTNEQFF.

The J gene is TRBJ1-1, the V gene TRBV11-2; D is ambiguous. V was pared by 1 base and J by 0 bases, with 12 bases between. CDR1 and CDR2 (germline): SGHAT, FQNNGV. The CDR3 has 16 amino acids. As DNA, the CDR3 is TGTGCCAGCAGCTTAGTTGGGGAAACCATGAACACTGAAGCTTTCTTT. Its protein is CASSLVGETMNTEAFF.

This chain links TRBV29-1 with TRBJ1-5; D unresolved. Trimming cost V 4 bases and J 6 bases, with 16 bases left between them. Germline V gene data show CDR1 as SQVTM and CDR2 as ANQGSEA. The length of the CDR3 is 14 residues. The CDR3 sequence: CSVGYKSNSQPQHF. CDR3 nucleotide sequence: TGCAGCGTTGGTTATAAAAGCAACAGTCAGCCCCAGCATTTT. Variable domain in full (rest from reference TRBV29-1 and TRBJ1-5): SAVISQKPSRDICQRGTSLTIQCQVDSQVTMMFWYRQQPGQSLTLIATANQGSEATYESGFVIDKFPISRPNLTFSTLTVSNMSPEDSSIYLCSVGYKSNSQPQHFGDGTRLSIL.